These 21 T cell receptor beta chains came from one sample sequenced in a study of T-cell memory formation after mild COVID-19. From the 5' RACE reads, TCRdb called clonotypes with MiXCR, one entry per CDR3 protein. The sample holds hundreds of thousands of distinct CDR3 sequences, roughly 24% seen once. The sample was PBMCs or a T cell subset sorted from them (not recorded which). Every receptor here comes from an adult woman who had mild COVID-19 (a few samples of this study predate the infection). Cell type and time point are not known.

This clonotype was counted a few times. The rearrangement joins TRBV7-8 to TRBJ2-1, with D tentatively TRBD1 or TRBD2 (6 bases each). The germline CDR1 and CDR2 sequences are SGHVS and FQNEAQ. The CDR3 runs 16 residues. V dropped 4 bases and J dropped 7 bases, with 20 bases sitting between them. CDR3 protein: CASSSSGGGPGNEQFF. The DNA of the CDR3 is TGTGCCAGCAGCTCCTCAGGTGGGGGGCCAGGTAATGAGCAGTTCTTC.

The chain employs TRBV7-2 and TRBJ2-7; 7 bases match TRBD1. The V and J ends lost 5 bases and 0 bases, in that order; junction bases with no gene match: 7. CDR1 and CDR2 (germline): SGHTA, FQGNSA. The CDR3 has 15 residues. The CDR3 sequence is CASSGEDRDSYEQYF. CDR3 bases: TGTGCCAGCAGCGGGGAAGACAGGGACTCCTACGAGCAGTACTTC. Full variable domain (rest looked up from reference TRBV7-2 and TRBJ2-7): GAGVSQSPSNKVTEKGKDVELRCDPISGHTALYWYRQSLGQGLEFLIYFQGNSAPDKSGLPSDRFSAERTGGSVSTLTIQRTQQEDSAVYLCASSGEDRDSYEQYFGPGTRLTVT.

CDR3 nucleotide sequence: TGTGCCAGTAGTATAGATGGGGGCTCCGGAGAGACCCAGTACTTC. Its translation: CASSIDGGSGETQYF. J is TRBJ2-5 and V is TRBV19; D is possibly TRBD1 (6 bases). The germline gives CDR1 LNHDA, CDR2 SQIVND (reference sequence). V was cut by 0 bases and J by 4 bases, with 12 bases left in between. The CDR3 consists of 15 residues.

This clonotype was seen a handful of times. V is TRBV12-3 or TRBV12-4 and J is TRBJ1-2; 8 bases agree with TRBD1. V lost 5 bases, J lost 2 bases, and 4 bases stayed unmatched. The CDR3 has 14 residues. CDR3 residues: CASSHRGTNYGYTF. CDR3 bases: TGTGCCAGCAGTCACAGGGGGACGAACTATGGCTACACCTTC.

This clonotype was detected only a few times. The CDR3 spells CASSAAGTGVPYEQYF. The DNA for the CDR3 is TGTGCCAGCAGTGCCGCCGGGACAGGGGTCCCCTACGAGCAGTACTTC. This rearrangement joins TRBV12-3 or TRBV12-4 to TRBJ2-7, with 10 bases lining up with TRBD1. The CDR3 consists of 16 residues. J gave up 2 bases and V 5 bases, and 9 bases lay outside the gene matches.

Concerning this clonotype: Since a much larger clone is just one base distant, this may be a read error. V is TRBV4-2 and J is TRBJ2-5, with no clear D. The CDR3 runs to 15 residues. Trimming pared 1 base from V and 5 bases from J, leaving 14 bases between. Germline V gene data show CDR1 as LGHNA and CDR2 as YNFKEQ. The CDR3 DNA follows: TGTGCCAGCAGCCAAGCAGAGAGGACCGCGGAGACCCAGTACTTC. It encodes CASSQAERTAETQYF.

The rearrangement uses TRBV5-1 and TRBJ2-2; no clear D. This CDR3 comprises 17 residues. Trimming left V 1 base short and J 5 bases short, with 18 bases between. Germline V CDR1 and CDR2: SGHRS, YFSETQ. The CDR3 region has the DNA TGCGCCAGCAGCTTGAACCCAGAAAGTAAGAGTACCGGGGAGCTGTTTTTT. The encoded protein is CASSLNPESKSTGELFF.

The sample holds many counts of this clonotype. The V call is TRBV4-3, the J call TRBJ2-4, with a possible D match to TRBD2 (5 bases). The germline V gene has CDR1 LGHNA and CDR2 YSLEER. V lost 1 base and J lost 0, with 7 bases in between. The CDR3 runs to 15 residues. CDR3 protein: CASSQAGLAKNIQYF. DNA of the CDR3: TGCGCCAGCAGCCAAGCGGGGTTAGCCAAAAACATTCAGTACTTC.

This rearrangement joins TRBV18 to TRBJ2-3; 7 positions agree with TRBD2. Germline-derived CDR1 and CDR2 are KGHSH and LQKENI. J was trimmed by 0 bases and V by 0 bases; bases with no gene match: 12. The CDR3 covers 19 residues. DNA of the CDR3: TGTGCCAGCTCACCACCGATGCTTTTGGCGGGAGAAAGCACAGATACGCAGTATTTT. Protein product: CASSPPMLLAGESTDTQYF. The full variable domain, rest sourced from reference TRBV18 and TRBJ2-3, is NAGVMQNPRHLVRRRGQEARLRCSPMKGHSHVYWYRQLPEEGLKFMVYLQKENIIDESGMPKERFSAEFPKEGPSILRIQQVVRGDSAAYFCASSPPMLLAGESTDTQYFGPGTRLTVL.

The gene calls are TRBV20-1 and TRBJ2-2; possible D gene TRBD2, 5 bases. The germline V gene has CDR1 DFQATT and CDR2 SNEGSKA (reference sequence). V was shortened by 3 bases and J by 7 bases, with 18 bases between the two germline ends. The CDR3 sequence is 15 residues long. CDR3 in amino acids: CSASLRTERIGELFF. The CDR3 coding sequence is TGCAGTGCTAGCCTACGGACTGAGAGAATCGGGGAGCTGTTTTTT.

This chain connects TRBV24-1 to TRBJ2-7; perhaps D is TRBD1 or TRBD2 (6 bases each). V shed 9 bases and J shed 5 bases, with 13 bases lying between them. The CDR3 has 12 amino acids. Germline loops: CDR1 KGHDR, CDR2 SFDVKD. In nucleotides, the CDR3 is TGTGCCACCGGGGGGACACTCAACGAGCAGTACTTC. Encoded protein: CATGGTLNEQYF.

This sequence joins TRBV6-5 and TRBJ1-1; D is uncertain. The germline V gene encodes CDR1 MNHEY and CDR2 SVGAGI. The CDR3 is 15 amino acids. With 4 bases removed from V and 0 bases from J, the gap between germline ends came to 12 bases. CDR3 nucleotides: TGTGCCAGCAGTTTCAGACCCTCCATGAACACTGAAGCTTTCTTT. Encoded protein: CASSFRPSMNTEAFF.

V usage is TRBV15 and J usage is TRBJ2-1; D gene ambiguous. Germline CDR1 LNHNV, CDR2 YYDKDF (reference sequence). Between the trimmed V and J ends, which lost 5 bases and 7 bases, there was a span of 12 bases. There are 13 residues in the CDR3. CDR3 sequence reads: CATSSVRKNEQFF. The DNA for the CDR3 is TGTGCCACCAGCTCGGTTAGGAAAAATGAGCAGTTCTTC.

The rearrangement uses TRBV5-1 and TRBJ2-3; D is possibly TRBD1 (5 bases). V was clipped by 0 bases and J by 4 bases, with 12 bases between them. The CDR3 is 15 amino acids. Per germline, CDR1 SGHRS and CDR2 YFSETQ. The CDR3 here is CASSLGGAAADTQYF. Written as DNA, the CDR3 is TGCGCCAGCAGCTTGGGTGGGGCGGCGGCAGATACGCAGTATTTT.

The CDR3 sequence is CSVGETMDSPLHF. In DNA form, the CDR3 reads TGCAGCGTTGGGGAGACAATGGATTCACCCCTCCACTTT. This chain connects TRBV29-1 to TRBJ1-6; D gene uncertain. V lost 4 bases and J 8 bases, leaving 12 bases between the germline ends. This CDR3 has 13 amino acids. Germline V CDR1 and CDR2: SQVTM, ANQGSEA.

This clonotype was detected only a few times. The chain combines TRBV27 with TRBJ1-1, with D possibly TRBD1 on 6 matching bases. Germline V lookup: CDR1 MNHEY, CDR2 SMNVEV (reference sequence). Trimming took off 7 bases at V and 0 bases at J, with 9 bases between the two ends. The CDR3 is 13 amino acids. This CDR3 reads CASTDRMNTEAFF. In nucleotides, the CDR3 is TGTGCCAGCACCGACAGGATGAACACTGAAGCTTTCTTT.

V gene TRBV13 combines with J gene TRBJ2-7; D might be TRBD1 or TRBD2, each matching 6 bases. The CDR3 spans 14 residues. V gave up 1 base and J gave up 6 bases, with 13 bases separating them. In germline, CDR1 is PRHDT, CDR2 FYEKMQ (reference sequence). CDR3 nucleotide sequence: TGTGCCAGCAGCTTAGTGGGGGGCCATTTCGAGCAGTACTTC. Amino acid sequence: CASSLVGGHFEQYF. The whole variable domain, filled in from reference TRBV13 and TRBJ2-7, reads AAGVIQSPRHLIKEKRETATLKCYPIPRHDTVYWYQQGPGQDPQFLISFYEKMQSDKGSIPDRFSAQQFSDYHSELNMSSLELGDSALYFCASSLVGGHFEQYFGPGTRLTVT.

The chain uses TRBV7-2 and TRBJ2-7; 12 nucleotides line up with TRBD1. CDR1 SGHTA and CDR2 FQGNSA come from the germline V gene. The V segment lost 3 bases and the J segment 2 bases; nucleotides outside the gene matches: 5. There are 16 residues in the CDR3. The CDR3 sequence is CASSFSGTGGPYEQYF. CDR3 bases: TGTGCCAGCAGCTTTTCCGGGACAGGGGGCCCCTACGAGCAGTACTTC.

This clonotype was counted a few times. The chain couples TRBV3-1 to TRBJ1-3; 8 bases fit TRBD1. The CDR3 loop spans 15 amino acids. Germline lookup yields CDR1 LGHDT and CDR2 YNNKEL (reference sequence). V was clipped by 2 bases and J by 7 bases; unmatched bases: 7. As DNA, the CDR3 is TGTGCCAGCAGCCAATCCAGGGGGCAAGGGAACACCATATATTTT. This gives the protein CASSQSRGQGNTIYF.

This clonotype was counted between two and nine times. V usage is TRBV7-9 and J usage is TRBJ2-7; TRBD2 matches 9 bases. Looked up from germline, CDR1 is SEHNR and CDR2 is FQNEAQ (reference sequence). Unmatched junction bases numbered 4, after V lost 1 base and J lost 3 bases. This CDR3 contains 15 residues. The CDR3 region has the DNA TGTGCCAGCAGCTTAGGAATTAGCGGGGGCTACGAGCAGTACTTC. This gives the protein CASSLGISGGYEQYF. The full variable domain, rest sourced from reference TRBV7-9 and TRBJ2-7, is DTGVSQNPRHKITKRGQNVTFRCDPISEHNRLYWYRQTLGQGPEFLTYFQNEAQLEKSRLLSDRFSAERPKGSFSTLEIQRTEQGDSAMYLCASSLGISGGYEQYFGPGTRLTVT.

V and J are TRBV5-1 and TRBJ2-5, with 10 bases matching TRBD1. The germline V gene encodes CDR1 SGHRS and CDR2 YFSETQ. Losses at the gene ends were 5 bases for V and 5 bases for J; bases not matched to a gene: 9. This CDR3 is 15 amino acids long. The CDR3 DNA is TGCGCCAGCAGACCCACGACAGGGGGCTGGGAGACCCAGTACTTC. It yields the protein CASRPTTGGWETQYF. The full variable domain, with the rest looked up from reference TRBV5-1 and TRBJ2-5, is KAGVTQTPRYLIKTRGQQVTLSCSPISGHRSVSWYQQTPGQGLQFLFEYFSETQRNKGNFPGRFSGRQFSNSRSEMNVSTLELGDSALYLCASRPTTGGWETQYFGPGTRLLVL.